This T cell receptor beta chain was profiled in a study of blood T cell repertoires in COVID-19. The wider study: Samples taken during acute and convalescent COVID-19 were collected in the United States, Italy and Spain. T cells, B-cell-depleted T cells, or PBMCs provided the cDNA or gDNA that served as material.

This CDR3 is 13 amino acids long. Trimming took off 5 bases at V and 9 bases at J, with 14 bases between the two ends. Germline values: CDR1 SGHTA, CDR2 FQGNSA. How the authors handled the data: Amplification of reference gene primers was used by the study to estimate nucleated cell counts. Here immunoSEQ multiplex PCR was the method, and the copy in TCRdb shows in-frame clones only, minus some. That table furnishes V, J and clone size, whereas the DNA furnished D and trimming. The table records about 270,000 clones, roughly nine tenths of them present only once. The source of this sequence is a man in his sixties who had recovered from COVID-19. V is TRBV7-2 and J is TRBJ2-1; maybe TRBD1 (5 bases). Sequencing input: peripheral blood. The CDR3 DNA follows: TGTGCCAGCAGCCAGAATCAGGGTTCTGAGCAGTTCTTC. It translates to CASSQNQGSEQFF. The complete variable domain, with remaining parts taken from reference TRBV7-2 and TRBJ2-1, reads GAGVSQSPSNKVTEKGKDVELRCDPISGHTALYWYRQSLGQGLEFLIYFQGNSAPDKSGLPSDRFSAERTGGSVSTLTIQRTQQEDSAVYLCASSQNQGSEQFFGPGTRLTVL.